This is a list of T cell receptor beta chains from one sample in a study of a mutant IDH1 vaccine in newly diagnosed glioma. Their antigens remain unidentified. The data were produced by immunoSEQ multiplex PCR, yet TCRdb's version contains in-frame clones alone and is incomplete. The sample yields about 60,000 clones, under 85% seen once. This sample comprised PBMCs, obtained from a glioma patient whose treatment included an IDH1 peptide vaccine. Receptors originate from a woman aged 45 to 65 with glioma. The CDR3 runs from the conserved cysteine through the conserved F or W. A D gene is named only where the DNA matches it firmly. Clone size is not always given. Where it is, it says once, few, many or a class for expanded clones.

>TRBV2|TRBD1|-|TRBJ2-2
TGTGCCAGCAGTGACCCAGGGGGTTTGAACACCGGGGAGCTGTTTTTT
CASSDPGGLNTGELFF
>TRBV14|-|-|TRBJ2-3
TGTGCCAGCAGCCCGCGCACAGATACGCAGTATTTT
CASSPRTDTQYF
>TRBV7-9|TRBD1|-|TRBJ1-2
TGTGCCAGCAGCTCGACAGGGGCCCGTGGCTACACCTTC
CASSSTGARGYTF
>TRBV5-4|-|-|TRBJ1-1
TGTGCCAGCAGCCTTCAGGGGCCTCTGAACACTGAAGCTTTCTTT
CASSLQGPLNTEAFF
>TRBV4-1|-|-|TRBJ1-2
TGCGCCAGCAGCATGGGGTCAAACTATGGCTACACCTTC
CASSMGSNYGYTF
>TRBV28|-|-|TRBJ1-2
TGTGCCAGCAGCCCAGGAGGGGGTGGCTACACCTTC
CASSPGGGGYTF
>TRBV18|TRBD1|-|TRBJ1-2
TGTGCCAGCTCACGACAGGGTCGGGACTATGGCTACACCTTC
CASSRQGRDYGYTF
>TRBV5-6|-|-|TRBJ1-5
TGTGCCAGCAGCCGAGAATCGGTGACAGGCCCCAATCAGCCCCAGCATTTT
CASSRESVTGPNQPQHF
>TRBV6-5|-|-|TRBJ1-4
TGTGCCAGCAGGGAAAAAGGGGGGCCTAATGAAAAACTGTTTTTT
CASREKGGPNEKLFF
>TRBV13|-|-|TRBJ2-2
TGTGCCAGCAGCTCTGGGGGCGGGGAGCTGTTTTTT
CASSSGGGELFF
>TRBV27|TRBD2|-|TRBJ2-5
TGTGCCAGCAGTCCAACTTTATCCCCCACTTATAGCGGGGGGGTTGAGACCCAGTACTTC
CASSPTLSPTYSGGVETQYF
>TRBV9|-|-|TRBJ1-2
TGTGCCAGCAGCGAGAGAGCAGGGGGCTACACCTTC
CASSERAGGYTF
>TRBV5-6|TRBD2|-|TRBJ2-5
TGTGCCAGCAGCTCCTTAGCGGGGGACCAAGAGACCCAGTACTTC
CASSSLAGDQETQYF
>TRBV9|-|few|TRBJ2-2
TGTGCCAGCAGCGTTGTAGGGGCCACCGGGGAGCTGTTTTTT
CASSVVGATGELFF
>TRBV9|TRBD1|-|TRBJ1-6
TGTGCCAGCAGCGAGGGGACAGGGCGGGGTTCACCCCTCCACTTT
CASSEGTGRGSPLHF
>TRBV5-4|TRBD1|-|TRBJ2-5
TGTGCCAGCAGCTCGAAACAGGGGCAAGAGACCCAGTACTTC
CASSSKQGQETQYF
>TRBV4-1|-|few|TRBJ1-5
TGCGCCAGCAGCCAAGCTCAGGACGGATATCAGCCCCAGCATTTT
CASSQAQDGYQPQHF
>TRBV6-1|-|-|TRBJ1-2
TGTGCCAGCAGTGAAGGGGGTGGGGGAGCTAACTATGGCTACACCTTC
CASSEGGGGANYGYTF
>TRBV5-1|TRBD2|-|TRBJ2-3
TGCGCCAGCAGCCAAGCGGGGGGAAACACAGATACGCAGTATTTT
CASSQAGGNTDTQYF
>TRBV19|-|-|TRBJ2-3
TGTGCCAGTAGTATTTTCGGTCCAGATACGCAGTATTTT
CASSIFGPDTQYF
>TRBV19|-|few|TRBJ1-3
TGTGCCAGTAGTATAGACAGCTCTGGAAACACCATATATTTT
CASSIDSSGNTIYF
>TRBV5-4|-|-|TRBJ1-6
TGTGCCAGCAGCTTCCGGCAGGGACTAAATTCACCCCTCCACTTT
CASSFRQGLNSPLHF
>TRBV9|TRBD2|-|TRBJ2-3
TGTGCCAGCAGCGTATCACTCGGGGGGGGACTCACAGATACGCAGTATTTT
CASSVSLGGGLTDTQYF
>TRBV7-9|-|few|TRBJ2-2
TGTGCCAGCAGCTTATCGGTTGTCCGCGGGGAGCTGTTTTTT
CASSLSVVRGELFF
>TRBV19|TRBD1|-|TRBJ1-6
TGTGCCAGTAGTATAGGCGGGACAGAGAATTCACCCCTCCACTTT
CASSIGGTENSPLHF
>TRBV6-5|TRBD1|once|TRBJ2-7
TGTGCCAGCAGTCTGGACAGGGGGTGGCCCTACGAGCAGTACTTC
CASSLDRGWPYEQYF
>TRBV28|-|-|TRBJ1-5
TGTGCCAGCATTTCACCCCAGGGGCATCAGCCCCAGCATTTT
CASISPQGHQPQHF
>TRBV19|-|-|TRBJ1-6
TGTGCCAGTAGTACCCGGACAGCGAATTCACCCCTCCACTTT
CASSTRTANSPLHF
>TRBV9|-|-|TRBJ2-2
TGTGCCAGCAGCGTAGCGATCGGCCTAGGGACCGGGGAGCTGTTTTTT
CASSVAIGLGTGELFF
>TRBV6-1|-|-|TRBJ1-5
TGTGCCAGCAGGGGCAGGGGCCAAGGCAATCAGCCCCAGCATTTT
CASRGRGQGNQPQHF
>TRBV30|TRBD1|-|TRBJ1-2
TGTGCCTGGAGACCTCCGGGACAGATGAACTATGGCTACACCTTC
CAWRPPGQMNYGYTF
>TRBV6-1|-|medium-sized|TRBJ1-1
TGTGCCGGGACTGGGCGAGAGGGGAACACTGAAGCTTTCTTT
CAGTGREGNTEAFF
>TRBV5-6|-|-|TRBJ2-1
TGTGCCAGCAGCTCCGTGGTACTTACAATGGGGTACAATGAGCAGTTCTTC
CASSSVVLTMGYNEQFF
>TRBV5-1|TRBD1|few|TRBJ2-7
TGCGCCAGCAGCGGGGACAGGGGAATCTACGAGCAGTACTTC
CASSGDRGIYEQYF
>TRBV7-2|-|-|TRBJ2-7
TGTGCCAGCAGCGGGATCTCCTACGAGCAGTACTTC
CASSGISYEQYF
>TRBV6-5|-|-|TRBJ2-2
TGTGCCAGCAGTTACGCCGGGGAGCTGTTTTTT
CASSYAGELFF
>TRBV5-1|-|-|TRBJ2-1
TGCGCCAGCAGCCGGGGGACGGACGAAGAGCAGTTCTTC
CASSRGTDEEQFF
>TRBV6-6|TRBD1|-|TRBJ1-1
TGTGCCAGCAGACGACCACAGGGGTCTGACACTGAAGCTTTCTTT
CASRRPQGSDTEAFF
>TRBV5-4|-|few|TRBJ2-7
TGTGCCAGCAGCTCCGGAGGGTTGAGGGCGGACCAAGAGCAGTACTTC
CASSSGGLRADQEQYF
>TRBV27|-|-|TRBJ1-1
TGTTCCACCAGACAGCTCATGAACACTGAAGCTTTCTTT
CSTRQLMNTEAFF
>TRBV19|-|-|TRBJ1-1
TGTGCCAGTGCAGGGTTTGAGGAACGGTCCACTGAAGCTTTCTTT
CASAGFEERSTEAFF
>TRBV5-1|-|-|TRBJ1-3
TGCGCCAGCAGAGAAGCCAGCGAGGGAAACACCATATATTTT
CASREASEGNTIYF
>TRBV10-1|-|-|TRBJ2-3
TGCGCCAGTACTCGGGGGGCCGGAAAGACAGATACGCAGTATTTT
CASTRGAGKTDTQYF
>TRBV4-1|-|-|TRBJ2-1
TGCGCCAGCAGCCAAGTCTTGTCGGGGTGGGATTACAATGAGCAGTTCTTC
CASSQVLSGWDYNEQFF
>TRBV5-5|TRBD1|once|TRBJ1-2
TGTGCCAGCAGCTTAACAGGGGATTCGGGATATGGCTACACCTTC
CASSLTGDSGYGYTF
>TRBV2|-|-|TRBJ1-2
TGTGCCAGCAGTGAAGGGGCCCGACAGCATGGCTACACCTTC
CASSEGARQHGYTF
>TRBV4-1|-|medium-sized|TRBJ1-5
TGCGCCAGCAGCCTCTCTAGGGGGATGGGCAATCAGCCCCAGCATTTT
CASSLSRGMGNQPQHF
>TRBV28|-|-|TRBJ1-2
TGTGCCAGCAGTCCAACCCTCTATGGCTACACCTTC
CASSPTLYGYTF
>TRBV23-1|TRBD1|medium-sized|TRBJ1-1
TGCGCCAGCAGTCAAGGGGACAGGAACACTGAAGCTTTCTTT
CASSQGDRNTEAFF
>TRBV5-4|TRBD1|-|TRBJ2-5
TGTGCCAGCAGCTTGGTTGGCGCGACAGGGCGATCGGAGACCCAGTACTTC
CASSLVGATGRSETQYF
>TRBV19|-|-|TRBJ1-2
TGTGCCAGTAGTATAGCTGGAGACAGCTATGGCTACACCTTC
CASSIAGDSYGYTF
>TRBV30|-|-|TRBJ1-4
TGTGCCTGGAGTGAAGTTACTAATGAAAAACTGTTTTTT
CAWSEVTNEKLFF
>TRBV9|TRBD2|-|TRBJ2-5
TGTGCCAGCAGCGTTACTAGCGGGGTGTCGACCCAGTACTTC
CASSVTSGVSTQYF
>TRBV7-2|TRBD1|-|TRBJ2-1
TGTGCCAGCACCCTGGACAGGGCCTCCTACAATGAGCAGTTCTTC
CASTLDRASYNEQFF
>TRBV4-1|-|-|TRBJ1-2
TGCGCCAGCGTTAAAGATGGGGAAGGCTACACCTTC
CASVKDGEGYTF
>TRBV5-1|TRBD1|-|TRBJ2-5
TGCGCCAGCAGCCCCGGGACAGGACCGGGGGAGACCCAGTACTTC
CASSPGTGPGETQYF
>TRBV4-2|-|-|TRBJ2-5
TGTGCCAGCAGCCAAGATGGGGCGGGGAGCCAAGAGACCCAGTACTTC
CASSQDGAGSQETQYF